This is a list of T cell receptor beta chains from one sample in a study of T cells after yellow fever vaccination. TCRdb fed the 5' RACE reads into MiXCR, producing one record per CDR3 protein. The sample lists nearly 350,000 distinct CDR3 sequences; 7% to 10% were seen once. The sample was PBMCs, taken more than 35 days after the first yellow fever vaccination. These receptors were obtained from a man aged 18 to 29 who received the YFV17D yellow fever vaccine. CDR3s leave out the opening cysteine and the closing phenylalanine or tryptophan. The D gene is left open where the match is weak. Only some rows state a clone size, as once, few, many or a class for expanded clones.

TRBJ1-2 | TRBD1 | TRBV10-3 | many | AISDGPDRGDYGYT
TRBJ2-4 | . | TRBV7-9 | . | ASSERGIAKNIQY
TRBJ2-5 | TRBD1 | TRBV2 | few | ASRPRQGWLQETQY
TRBJ1-1 | . | TRBV29-1 | . | SADHPLNTEAF
TRBJ1-2 | . | TRBV7-2 | few | ASSLAGLGDGYT
TRBJ1-6 | . | TRBV7-2 | . | ASSLVESSYNSPLH
TRBJ2-7 | . | TRBV18 | . | ASSQGSEQY
TRBJ2-5 | . | TRBV2 | many | ASRETLTARYQETQY
TRBJ1-6 | . | TRBV15 | . | ATSSVPNSPLH
TRBJ2-5 | . | TRBV7-9 | few | ASSPVWETQY
TRBJ1-3 | . | TRBV6-5 | . | ASSESGNTIY
TRBJ2-5 | TRBD1 | TRBV9 | many | ASSVASQGAGETQY
TRBJ2-6 | . | TRBV10-3 | . | AIRTSGANVLT
TRBJ1-2 | TRBD1 | TRBV7-9 | . | ASSSYRGTDYGYT
TRBJ2-5 | . | TRBV4-1 | few | ASSPRGGPETQY